This passage covers 17 T cell receptor beta chains from one sample sequenced in a study of T-cell memory formation after mild COVID-19. TCRdb re-called the 5' RACE reads with MiXCR, one entry per CDR3 protein. The profile covers hundreds of thousands of distinct CDR3 sequences, with roughly 23% appearing a single time and around 13% taken by the ten largest. Input material: PBMCs or a T cell subset sorted from them (not recorded which). These receptors originate from an adult woman who had mild COVID-19 (a few samples of this study predate the infection). Cell type and time point are not known.

The sample holds many counts of this clonotype. The chain employs TRBV5-1 and TRBJ2-1, with D possibly called TRBD1 or TRBD2 (7 bases each). CDR1 is SGHRS, CDR2 YFSETQ, per germline. The CDR3 length is 14 residues. Trimming shortened V by 4 bases and J by 6 bases, and 14 bases separated the two germline ends. CDR3 nucleotides: TGCGCCAGCAGCCTCGACAGGGAGGGCAATGAGCAGTTCTTC. Its protein product is CASSLDREGNEQFF.

This clonotype was seen more than once but under ten times. The rearrangement uses TRBV7-9 and TRBJ2-4; no firm D call. Germline V CDR1 and CDR2: SEHNR, FQNEAQ (reference sequence). This CDR3 has 11 residues. Trimming took off 1 base at V and 13 bases at J, with 8 bases between the two ends. CDR3 in amino acids: CASSLDRVQYF. The CDR3 DNA is TGTGCCAGCAGCTTAGATCGGGTACAGTACTTC.

The J gene is TRBJ2-4, the V gene TRBV12-3 or TRBV12-4; D may correspond to TRBD1 or TRBD2 (5 bases each). This CDR3 region has 14 residues. The V end lost 3 bases, the J end lost 9 bases, and 15 bases lay between the germline ends. The CDR3 nucleotides are TGTGCCAGCAGTTTCGGGGCTATTTCCGGCATTCAGTACTTC. Translated, it gives CASSFGAISGIQYF.

This clonotype was seen a handful of times. The rearrangement joins TRBV6-5 to TRBJ2-2, with 10 bases matching TRBD2. Germline lookup yields CDR1 MNHEY and CDR2 SVGAGI. This CDR3 is built from 15 residues. Trimming at V came to 4 bases and at J to 4 bases, leaving 3 bases not matched to a gene. The CDR3 loop is CASSSSGGGTGELFF. The CDR3 DNA reads as TGTGCCAGCAGTTCGAGCGGGGGGGGCACCGGGGAGCTGTTTTTT.

CDR3 sequence reads: CAWGVAGRPGIDTQYF. In DNA, the CDR3 is TGTGCCTGGGGGGTCGCGGGAAGGCCCGGCATCGATACGCAGTATTTT. The chain employs TRBV30 and TRBJ2-3, with a possible D match to TRBD2 (6 bases). The CDR3 extends over 16 amino acids. V shed 5 bases and J shed 6 bases, with 24 bases lying between them. Germline CDR1 is GTSNPN and CDR2 is SVGIG (reference sequence).

This clonotype has a handful of counts. The chain couples TRBV29-1 to TRBJ1-1; no definite D call. Germline V gene lookup returns CDR1 SQVTM and CDR2 ANQGSEA. V was pared by 4 bases and J by 4 bases, with 13 bases between. The CDR3 spans 13 residues. CDR3 bases: TGCAGCGTTGGTAACGGAGTAAGCACTGAAGCTTTCTTT. It translates to CSVGNGVSTEAFF.

The chain combines TRBV20-1 with TRBJ2-3, with 9 bases fitting TRBD1. The germline CDR1 and CDR2 sequences are DFQATT and SNEGSKA (reference sequence). Trimming at V came to 5 bases and at J to 6 bases, leaving 9 bases not matched to a gene. This CDR3 has 14 residues. CDR3 coding DNA: TGCAGTGCTGGCTACCGGGACAGGGTGGATACGCAGTATTTT. Encoded protein: CSAGYRDRVDTQYF.

The genes are TRBV5-1 and TRBJ2-7; D remains unclear. This CDR3 is built from 14 residues. Germline loops: CDR1 SGHRS, CDR2 YFSETQ. The V and J ends lost 3 bases and 0 bases respectively, with 10 bases between them. CDR3 coding DNA: TGCGCCAGCAGCTGGGAAGCCAGCTCCTACGAGCAGTACTTC. As protein: CASSWEASSYEQYF.

The chain is built from TRBV7-2 and TRBJ2-1, with D perhaps matching TRBD2 (6 bases). Germline V lookup: CDR1 SGHTA, CDR2 FQGNSA. The CDR3 loop spans 19 amino acids. V shed 5 bases and J shed 3 bases, with 26 bases lying between them. The CDR3 DNA reads TGTGCCAGCAGCCTCTCGCAGGCGGGGAACCCACCCTACTACAATGAGCAGTTCTTC. This translates into CASSLSQAGNPPYYNEQFF.

The chain uses TRBV3-1 and TRBJ2-2; 10 positions agree with TRBD2. Trimming cost V 7 bases and J 4 bases; bases outside gene matches: 3. This CDR3 spans 14 amino acids. Looked up from germline, CDR1 is LGHDT and CDR2 is YNNKEL (reference sequence). The CDR3 here is CASMSGGATGELFF. The CDR3 nucleotides read TGTGCCAGCATGAGCGGGGGGGCCACCGGGGAGCTGTTTTTT.

This chain connects TRBV5-5 to TRBJ2-7; TRBD1 or TRBD2 may be the D gene (6 bases each). Germline V gene sequence: CDR1 SGHKS, CDR2 YYEKEE (reference sequence). The ends were cut back, 5 bases at V and 1 base at J, with 19 bases in the middle. The CDR3 is 16 residues long. CDR3 sequence reads: CASRVAVGALSYEQYF. CDR3 sequence (DNA): TGTGCCAGCAGGGTAGCGGTGGGGGCCTTGTCCTACGAGCAGTACTTC.

The V call is TRBV6-1, the J call TRBJ2-5; possibly TRBD2 for D (6 bases). The CDR3 is made up of 13 amino acids. Germline CDR1 and CDR2: MNHNS and SASEGT. The V end was cut by 6 bases, the J end by 4 bases, with 12 bases between. The CDR3 DNA sequence: TGTGCCAGCAGAACCCCGGGGGTAGAGACCCAGTACTTC. As protein: CASRTPGVETQYF.

The J gene is TRBJ1-5, the V gene TRBV6-1; TRBD1 matches at 7 bases. CDR3 length: 17 residues. Germline lookup yields CDR1 MNHNS and CDR2 SASEGT. J lost 2 bases, V lost 0 bases, and 7 bases had no gene match. The CDR3: CASSEARAGGGNQPQHF. The CDR3 DNA reads TGTGCCAGCAGTGAAGCCAGGGCAGGGGGGGGCAATCAGCCCCAGCATTTT.

This clonotype was seen a few times. The chain has TRBV7-3 and TRBJ1-2; 9 bases are shared with TRBD1. The CDR3 is 15 amino acids. After removal of 5 bases from V and 5 bases from J, the junction contained 9 bases not matched to a gene. Looked up from germline, CDR1 is SGHTA and CDR2 is FQGTGA. CDR3 sequence: CASSTGQGSRYGYTF. CDR3 in DNA: TGTGCCAGCAGCACGGGACAGGGATCACGGTATGGCTACACCTTC.

The V call is TRBV4-3, the J call TRBJ1-1; D gene ambiguous. CDR1 and CDR2 (germline): LGHNA, YSLEER. This CDR3 is 15 amino acids long. V was pared by 0 bases and J by 1 base, with 9 bases between. This CDR3 reads CASSQDRRANTEAFF. CDR3 coding DNA: TGCGCCAGCAGCCAAGACAGGAGAGCGAACACTGAAGCTTTCTTT.

This rearrangement joins TRBV7-2 to TRBJ2-3, with D maybe TRBD1 (5 bases). This CDR3 has 13 residues. The V end lost 2 bases, the J end lost 6 bases, and 9 bases lay between the germline ends. The germline CDR1 and CDR2 sequences are SGHTA and FQGNSA. The CDR3 sequence: CASSLQGVDTQYF. Here the CDR3 DNA reads TGTGCCAGCAGCTTACAAGGGGTCGATACGCAGTATTTT.

This sequence joins TRBV4-2 and TRBJ2-3; TRBD2 matches 13 bases. V gave up 2 bases and J gave up 6 bases; unmatched junction bases: 2. There are 15 residues in the CDR3. The germline CDR1 and CDR2 sequences are LGHNA and YNFKEQ. The CDR3 sequence: CASSQRTSGSDTQYF. The CDR3 DNA reads as TGTGCCAGCAGCCAACGGACTAGCGGGAGTGATACGCAGTATTTT.